This T cell receptor (beta chain) was captured by sequencing in a study of blood T cell repertoires in COVID-19. Turning to the study itself: Acute and convalescent COVID-19 specimens originated in the United States, Italy and Spain. PBMCs, B-cell-depleted T cells, or T cells provided the cDNA or gDNA that made up the material.

Germline CDR1 reads SEHNR; CDR2 reads FQNEAQ (reference sequence). V dropped 4 bases and J dropped 2 bases, with 18 bases sitting between them. CDR3 length: 17 amino acids. In the original analysis: Amplifying reference gene primers gave estimates of nucleated cell counts. Only in-frame clones appear in the TCRdb table, and some are missing; sequencing was by immunoSEQ multiplex PCR. D and trimming come from the DNA, and the V and J calls and clone size come from that table. The profile shows 35,000 to 45,000 clones, roughly 92% of them singletons. The sequence came from a man aged 50 to 60 with active COVID-19. The chain is built from TRBV7-9 and TRBJ1-5; possible D gene TRBD1, 5 bases. The sample comprised peripheral blood. CDR3 sequence: CASSYGGVRGGNQPQHF. The CDR3, as DNA: TGTGCCAGCAGCTATGGAGGGGTTAGGGGCGGCAATCAGCCCCAGCATTTT.